This paragraph covers one TCR beta chain sequence. The data stem from a study of Ad26.COV2.S vaccination and SARS-CoV-2 variants. Looking at the study overall: Ad26.COV2.S was injected intramuscularly once or twice, 56 days apart.

There are 16 residues in the CDR3. V was trimmed by 0 bases and J by 2 bases, leaving 13 bases between them. Per germline, CDR1 SGHAT and CDR2 FQNNGV. Treatment meaning: roughly 18 received Ad26.COV2.S at low or high dose, single or two shots; 5 received placebo; per-sample allocation not given. Specimens were obtained on day 63 following the first vaccine or placebo injection. The protocol was immunoSEQ multiplex PCR, while the TCRdb copy is restricted to in-frame clones and leaves out a portion. Of hundreds of thousands of clones in the sample, around 87% are singletons; the top ten hold about 3.5%.

The receptor was derived from a person aged 18-65 years who received the Ad26.COV2.S COVID-19 vaccine or a placebo. The chain couples TRBV11-2 to TRBJ1-1, with D perhaps TRBD1 (5 bases). Specimen: peripheral blood, collected in a trial of Ad26.COV2.S vaccine versus placebo. This CDR3 is CASSLDRVGGNTEAFF. CDR3 nucleotides: TGTGCCAGCAGCTTAGATCGCGTCGGGGGTAACACTGAAGCTTTCTTT.